Listed here are 6 T cell receptor beta chains from one sample, sequenced in a study of blood T cell repertoires in COVID-19. Data came from immunoSEQ multiplex PCR; TCRdb stores just in-frame clones and leaves some out. This sample has 150,000 to 200,000 clones, with more than 75% found just once. What was sequenced was PBMCs or T cells enriched from blood (not recorded which). The receptors originated from a woman aged 50 to 60 with acute COVID-19.

The CDR3 region has the DNA TGCGCCAGCAGCCAAGGAACCCAGGGGGCCTACGAGCAGTACGTC. Its translation is CASSQGTQGAYEQYV. The genes are TRBV4-1 and TRBJ2-7, with 7 bases fitting TRBD1. CDR3 length: 15 amino acids. Germline assignment: CDR1 MGHRA and CDR2 YSYEKL. V shed 1 base, J shed 2 bases, and the junction held 5 bases outside the gene matches.

This clone occurred a few times. The chain carries TRBV2 and TRBJ1-5; D ambiguous. The V end was cut by 6 bases, the J end by 4 bases, with 16 bases between. This CDR3 contains 15 residues. The germline V gene encodes CDR1 SNHLY and CDR2 FYNNEI. The CDR3 DNA reads TGTGCCAGCAGCCCTCGGAAGGTGGAGAATCAGCCCCAGCATTTT. Translating gives CASSPRKVENQPQHF.

V is TRBV5-4 and J is TRBJ1-1; TRBD1 matches 10 bases. With V trimmed by 5 bases and J by 1 base, 8 bases remained unmatched. In germline, CDR1 is SGHNT, CDR2 YYREEE (reference sequence). The CDR3 runs to 16 residues. As DNA, the CDR3 is TGTGCCAGCAGATCGACAGGGGGCGCGGGGAACACTGAAGCTTTCTTT. Translating it yields CASRSTGGAGNTEAFF. Using reference TRBV5-4 and TRBJ1-1 for the parts outside the CDR3, the full variable domain is ETGVTQSPTHLIKTRGQQVTLRCSSQSGHNTVSWYQQALGQGPQFIFQYYREEENGRGNFPPRFSGLQFPNYSSELNVNALELDDSALYLCASRSTGGAGNTEAFFGQGTRLTVV.

Many counts were recorded for this clone. This chain links TRBV11-3 with TRBJ2-2; D is possibly TRBD2 (6 bases). The CDR3 loop spans 14 amino acids. The germline V gene has CDR1 SGHNT and CDR2 YENEEA. V gave up 7 bases and J gave up 7 bases, with 16 bases separating them. The CDR3 sequence: CASTDRDSVGELFF. The CDR3 DNA reads as TGTGCCAGCACCGATAGGGACTCCGTCGGGGAGCTGTTTTTT.

J is TRBJ2-3 and V is TRBV24-1; 7 bases map to TRBD1. Germline V gives CDR1 KGHDR, CDR2 SFDVKD. V lost 5 bases, J lost 5 bases, and 6 bases stayed unmatched. The CDR3 totals 14 residues. The DNA of the CDR3 is TGTGCCACCAGTGGACGGACAGGAGGAGATACGCAGTATTTT. This translates into CATSGRTGGDTQYF.

The rearrangement joins TRBV7-9 to TRBJ2-5; D is undetermined. CDR3 length: 15 amino acids. V was trimmed by 1 base and J by 1 base, leaving 10 bases between them. CDR1 SEHNR and CDR2 FQNEAQ come from the germline V gene (reference sequence). The CDR3 spells CASSLVARGQETQYF. The CDR3 bases are TGTGCCAGCAGCTTAGTGGCCAGAGGCCAAGAGACCCAGTACTTC.